The rows below give T cell receptor beta chains drawn from one sample of a study of blood T cell repertoires in COVID-19. Generated by immunoSEQ multiplex PCR, the TCRdb table keeps only in-frame clones and is missing some. Counted here are about 140,000 clones, over 70% occurring once; the ten biggest clones make up around 45%. The sample comprised peripheral blood. Source of these receptors: a human donor in a cohort sampled during active COVID-19. Both conserved end residues are part of each CDR3. The order of the fields is J gene, D gene, V gene, clone size, CDR3 DNA, CDR3 protein. D genes are given only for firm matches. A clone size is listed for some rows: how often the clone was seen (once, few, many), or a class if it is expanded.

J: TRBJ1-1; D: TRBD1; V: TRBV28; size: .; DNA: TGTGCCAGCAGTTTGACCGGGACAGTGAACACTGAAGCTTTCTTT; CDR3: CASSLTGTVNTEAFF
J: TRBJ2-5; D: TRBD2; V: TRBV11-3; size: once; DNA: TGTGCCAGCAGCCCCAGGGCGCGGGGGGGCATGATAGAGACCCAGTACTTC; CDR3: CASSPRARGGMIETQYF
J: TRBJ1-1; D: TRBD1; V: TRBV18; size: .; DNA: TGTGCCAGCTCACCGGGACAGGGGACTGAAGCTTTCTTT; CDR3: CASSPGQGTEAFF
J: TRBJ2-1; D: TRBD1; V: TRBV5-4; size: .; DNA: TGTGCCAGCAGCCCTCTCACAGGGGTATCCTACAATGAGCAGTTCTTC; CDR3: CASSPLTGVSYNEQFF
J: TRBJ2-1; D: TRBD2; V: TRBV11-2; size: .; DNA: TGTGCCAGCAGCCCAAGAGCCCGACTAGCTCTTGAGCAGTTCTTC; CDR3: CASSPRARLALEQFF
J: TRBJ2-5; D: TRBD2; V: TRBV7-2; size: .; DNA: TGTGCCAGCAGCTTAGGGACTAGCGGGCGTTACCAAGAGACCCAGTACTTC; CDR3: CASSLGTSGRYQETQYF
J: TRBJ1-1; D: .; V: TRBV9; size: .; DNA: TGTGCCAGCGGCCTTCACAGGGAGAACACTGAAGCTTTCTTT; CDR3: CASGLHRENTEAFF
J: TRBJ1-5; D: .; V: TRBV10-3; size: .; DNA: TGTGCCATCAGGGACAGCTCCCCAGGGCAGCCCCAGCATTTT; CDR3: CAIRDSSPGQPQHF
J: TRBJ2-2; D: .; V: TRBV5-1; size: .; DNA: TGCGCCAGCAGCTTGGATTCGGGCGGGGCCACCGGGGAGCTGTTTTTT; CDR3: CASSLDSGGATGELFF
J: TRBJ1-2; D: TRBD1; V: TRBV6-6; size: .; DNA: TGTGCCAGCAGCCAGGACAGGGACGATGGCTACACCTTC; CDR3: CASSQDRDDGYTF
J: TRBJ2-1; D: .; V: TRBV7-2; size: .; DNA: TGTGCCAGCAGCCAAGGGACTTACAATGAGCAGTTCTTC; CDR3: CASSQGTYNEQFF
J: TRBJ2-3; D: .; V: TRBV4-3; size: .; DNA: TGCGCCAGCAGCCAAGAAAGGATGGGGCAAGGGACAGATACGCAGTATTTT; CDR3: CASSQERMGQGTDTQYF
J: TRBJ2-7; D: TRBD1; V: TRBV5-6; size: .; DNA: TGTGCCAGCAGCGGGGGTCCGGGACAGGGCGTCTTC; CDR3: CASSGGPGQGVF
J: TRBJ2-7; D: .; V: TRBV5-1; size: .; DNA: TGCGCCAGCAGCACGGAGCCCTACGAGCAGTACTTC; CDR3: CASSTEPYEQYF
J: TRBJ1-2; D: .; V: TRBV19; size: .; DNA: TGTGCCAGTAGGAATTCAGGGTCGGGCTACACCTTC; CDR3: CASRNSGSGYTF
J: TRBJ1-5; D: .; V: TRBV6-2/TRBV6-3; size: .; DNA: TGTGCCAGCAACCCCCAATACAGTCAGCCCCAGCATTTT; CDR3: CASNPQYSQPQHF
J: TRBJ1-3; D: TRBD1; V: TRBV20-1; size: .; DNA: TGCAGTGCTAGTGAGGGACAGGGAAACACCATATATTTT; CDR3: CSASEGQGNTIYF
J: TRBJ2-4; D: TRBD1; V: TRBV5-1; size: .; DNA: TGCGCCAGCAGCCAGACAGGGGGCGCGAACATTCAGTACTTC; CDR3: CASSQTGGANIQYF
J: TRBJ2-7; D: .; V: TRBV7-2; size: .; DNA: TGTGCCAGCAGCTTAGGAGCGGGGCAGTACTTC; CDR3: CASSLGAGQYF
J: TRBJ1-5; D: TRBD1; V: TRBV6-1; size: .; DNA: TGTGCCAGCAGTGAAGGAGGATGGACAGGGGTGCAGCCCCAGCATTTT; CDR3: CASSEGGWTGVQPQHF
J: TRBJ1-1; D: .; V: TRBV2; size: .; DNA: TGTGCCAGCAGTGACCCTTCCGTTGGGGGACTCCCGAAGGCTTTCTTT; CDR3: CASSDPSVGGLPKAFF
J: TRBJ1-2; D: .; V: TRBV15; size: .; DNA: TGTGCCACCAGCAGAGGGGCGGGGATAAACTATGGCTACACCTTC; CDR3: CATSRGAGINYGYTF
J: TRBJ1-2; D: .; V: TRBV12-5; size: .; DNA: TGTGCTAGTGGTTTGGAGGGGCGGGGCTACACCTTC; CDR3: CASGLEGRGYTF
J: TRBJ2-1; D: .; V: TRBV7-6; size: .; DNA: TGTGCCAGCAGCTTGTCGGACAGTACCTACAATGAGCAGTTCTTC; CDR3: CASSLSDSTYNEQFF
J: TRBJ2-1; D: TRBD1; V: TRBV2; size: .; DNA: TGTGCCAGCAGTGAAACAGGGGTTTGGAATGAGCAGTTCTTC; CDR3: CASSETGVWNEQFF
J: TRBJ2-3; D: .; V: TRBV7-9; size: .; DNA: TGTGCCAGCAGCTTACCAGTCACAGATACGCAGTATTTT; CDR3: CASSLPVTDTQYF
J: TRBJ2-5; D: .; V: TRBV21-1; size: .; DNA: TGTGCCAGCAGCGGCCGAGGGTCCGAGACCCAGTACTTC; CDR3: CASSGRGSETQYF
J: TRBJ1-2; D: TRBD1; V: TRBV12-5; size: .; DNA: TGTGCTAGTGGTCCGCAGGGGGACGATGGCTACACCTTC; CDR3: CASGPQGDDGYTF
J: TRBJ1-2; D: TRBD1; V: TRBV18; size: .; DNA: TGTGCCAGCTCACCGAACAGGGGAGACTATGGCTACACCTTC; CDR3: CASSPNRGDYGYTF